The TCR beta chain under discussion was sequenced for a study of blood T cells in healthy people across ages. Study conclusions and caveats: It was found that TCR beta diversity correlated strongly with the percentage of naive T cells. Donor CMV status, an unknown factor, possibly confounded changes in expanded clonotypes.

Next came a second PCR, run for about 7 to 12 cycles, which used a sample-barcoded 5' primer along with a J-beta primer mix. Every cDNA molecule carried a tag from a template-switch adaptor bearing 12 random nucleotides. TCRdb reanalysed the 5' RACE reads using MiXCR and keeps one entry per CDR3 protein. This table has roughly 730,000 distinct CDR3 sequences, around three fifths appearing once. The germline V and J ends were trimmed by 3 bases and 1 base, with 10 bases remaining between them. The CDR3 is 14 residues long. The V gene's germline CDR1 is LNHNV and CDR2 YYDKDF (reference sequence). This clonotype was counted only a few times. What it binds is not known.

The clonotype originates from a man in his forties in good health. The chain combines TRBV15 with TRBJ2-7, with D possibly being TRBD1 (6 bases). The sequencing sample was made of blood. The CDR3 reads CATSSEGVSYEQYF. In DNA, the CDR3 is TGTGCCACCAGCAGTGAGGGGGTTTCCTACGAGCAGTACTTC.